These 20 T cell receptor beta chains were all obtained from the same sample, sequenced in a study of OX40 agonist ivuxolimab in advanced cancers. Receptors were amplified or captured by the immunoSEQ multiplex PCR assay. TCRdb provides this immuneACCESS table in a form limited to in-frame rearrangements. Some clones are lacking; in checked studies, under half of them reflect an unresolved V gene, and why the rest are absent is not known. This sample lists some 9,600 clones; over 55% were detected once. The ten largest clones capture roughly 50% of the sample. Here the sequenced sample was CD4+ or CD8+ T cells sorted from blood, taken in a trial of the OX40 agonist ivuxolimab. The receptors shown here come from an adult with an advanced solid tumor such as melanoma, head and neck, liver or kidney cancer.

V gene TRBV23-1 combines with J gene TRBJ1-5; 7 bases fit TRBD1. TRBV23-1 is treated as an ORF (open reading frame) with a function not yet certain. This CDR3 spans 13 amino acids. J lost 5 bases, V lost 7 bases, and 5 bases had no gene match. In DNA, the CDR3 is TGCGCCAGCATGGACAGGAAAGATCAGCCCCAGCATTTT. It codes for CASMDRKDQPQHF.

In regard to this clone: At one end, the junction sequence differs from germline, possibly due to a read error. This chain joins TRBV7-7 and TRBJ1-1, with D unclear. CDR1 is SSHAT and CDR2 is FNYEAQ in the germline V gene (reference sequence). The CDR3 runs to 13 residues. The CDR3 DNA sequence: TGTGCTAGCAGCTTAGGCCCCGCGGGTGAAGCTTTCTTT. Translation gives CASSLGPAGEAFF.

Concerning this clone itself: A read error is the likely source, as a far larger clone sits one nucleotide away. This chain uses TRBV11-2 with TRBJ1-5; maybe TRBD1 (6 bases). CDR1 SGHAT and CDR2 FQNNGV come from the germline V gene. The CDR3 is 15 residues long. The V end lost 5 bases, the J end lost 12 bases, and 23 bases lay between the germline ends. The CDR3 spells CASSQGGSGGSYQHF. The CDR3 DNA follows: TGTGCCAGCAGCCAAGGGGGTTCGGGGGGCTCTTACCAGCATTTT.

This chain links TRBV7-9 with TRBJ1-4, with no clear D. The CDR3 runs 17 residues. The V end was cut by 5 bases, the J end by 3 bases, with 19 bases between. Germline-derived CDR1 and CDR2 are SEHNR and FQNEAQ (reference sequence). In DNA form, the CDR3 reads TGTGCCAGCAGCCCACAGAAAGGCAGGAAGGCTAATGAAAAACTGTTTTTT. Translating gives CASSPQKGRKANEKLFF.

This clone appeared once. The chain recombines TRBV19 with TRBJ1-5; no firm D call. The CDR3 has 12 residues. The V end was cut by 1 base, the J end by 6 bases, with 4 bases between. Germline CDR1 and CDR2: LNHDA and SQIVND (reference sequence). CDR3 nucleotide sequence: TGTGCCAGTAGTATAGGGCTTCAGCCCCAGCATTTT. It codes for CASSIGLQPQHF. Full variable domain (missing parts from reference TRBV19 and TRBJ1-5): DGGITQSPKYLFRKEGQNVTLSCEQNLNHDAMYWYRQDPGQGLRLIYYSQIVNDFQKGDIAEGYSVSREKKESFPLTVTSAQKNPTAFYLCASSIGLQPQHFGDGTRLSIL.

This chain connects TRBV7-5 to TRBJ2-5; the DNA was not used to check the table's D call, TRBD2. TRBV7-5 is a documented pseudogene. The CDR3 extends over 15 amino acids. The CDR3 is CASSSAGGKQETQYF. The CDR3 DNA follows: TGTGCCAGCAGCTCAGCGGGAGGAAAACAAGAGACCCAGTACTTC.

The gene calls are TRBV7-9 and TRBJ2-5; a possible D gene is TRBD2 (6 bases). V was shortened by 5 bases and J by 5 bases, with 18 bases between the two germline ends. Germline V gene lookup returns CDR1 SEHNR and CDR2 FQNEAQ (reference sequence). The CDR3 contains 15 residues. The DNA of the CDR3 is TGTGCCAGCAGCCCTCCCCGGCTAGCGAAGGAGACCCAGTACTTC. Protein sequence: CASSPPRLAKETQYF.

This sequence joins TRBV7-9 and TRBJ2-7; D may be TRBD2 (7 bases). The CDR3 runs 15 residues. Germline values: CDR1 SEHNR, CDR2 FQNEAQ (reference sequence). The V and J ends lost 6 bases and 6 bases respectively, with 21 bases between them. CDR3 residues: CASRAKGGVFGEQYF. As DNA, the CDR3 is TGTGCCAGCAGGGCAAAAGGGGGGGTATTCGGCGAGCAGTACTTC.

The rearrangement links TRBV30 to TRBJ2-7; D is undetermined. The germline V gene has CDR1 GTSNPN and CDR2 SVGIG (reference sequence). CDR3 length equals 12 residues. V was cut by 1 base and J by 3 bases, with 7 bases left in between. CDR3 loop: CAWSALNYEQYF. The CDR3 DNA is TGTGCCTGGAGTGCCCTAAACTACGAGCAGTACTTC.

In its sample, this clone was seen a few times. The same CDR3 can be traced to other DNA sequences in this sample. This chain uses TRBV27 with TRBJ1-1; D is unclear. From germline, CDR1 is MNHEY and CDR2 SMNVEV (reference sequence). The CDR3 sequence is 14 residues long. V gave up 2 bases and J gave up 4 bases, with 11 bases separating them. The CDR3 sequence: CASSLTARGTEAFF. The CDR3 DNA reads TGTGCCAGCAGTTTAACGGCGCGGGGCACTGAAGCTTTCTTT.

Turning to this clone: The identical CDR3 is also encoded by other nucleotide sequences in the sample. The chain links TRBV5-1 to TRBJ1-1; 10 positions agree with TRBD1. The germline gives CDR1 SGHRS, CDR2 YFSETQ. This CDR3 comprises 14 residues. The ends lost 3 bases at V and 1 base at J; junction bases unmatched: 0. As DNA, the CDR3 is TGCGCCAGCAGCTGGGACAGGGGGAACACTGAAGCTTTCTTT. Encoded protein: CASSWDRGNTEAFF.

The rearrangement uses TRBV5-1 and TRBJ1-6; D unclear. CDR3 length: 11 residues. The V and J ends lost 3 bases and 12 bases respectively, with 7 bases between them. Germline CDR1 and CDR2: SGHRS and YFSETQ. CDR3 DNA: TGCGCCAGCAGCTCCACGGGACCCCTCCACTTT. Protein sequence: CASSSTGPLHF.

This chain's CDR3 is CASSPLGGRGYEQYF. The CDR3 DNA reads TGTGCCAGCAGCCCACTAGGGGGCAGGGGTTACGAGCAGTACTTC. The V gene is TRBV7-9, the J gene TRBJ2-7; 7 bases align to TRBD1. The CDR3 is 15 amino acids. After removal of 5 bases from V and 4 bases from J, the junction contained 11 bases not matched to a gene. The germline gives CDR1 SEHNR, CDR2 FQNEAQ (reference sequence).

This clone came up once. This rearrangement joins TRBV2 to TRBJ2-1, with 8 positions matching TRBD2. The CDR3 length is 13 residues. The ends lost 6 bases at V and 6 bases at J; junction bases unmatched: 4. Germline assignment: CDR1 SNHLY and CDR2 FYNNEI. This CDR3 reads CASRAGVSNEQFF. Written as DNA, the CDR3 is TGTGCCAGCAGAGCGGGAGTCTCCAATGAGCAGTTCTTC.

The rearrangement joins TRBV30 to TRBJ1-2; 8 nucleotides line up with TRBD1. CDR1 and CDR2 (germline): GTSNPN, SVGIG (reference sequence). The CDR3 covers 13 residues. The V gene end was trimmed by 3 bases and the J gene end by 8 bases; junction bases not matched to a gene: 8. CDR3 sequence: CAWSTGQGEGYTF. CDR3 in DNA: TGTGCCTGGAGCACCGGACAGGGAGAGGGCTACACCTTC.

This clone is medium-sized (0.01 to 0.1%) in the sample. The genes are TRBV7-8 and TRBJ2-5; 7 bases are a match to TRBD1. Germline CDR1 and CDR2: SGHVS and FQNEAQ. J was trimmed by 5 bases and V by 8 bases; bases with no gene match: 14. The length of the CDR3 is 15 residues. CDR3 protein: CASGHLRGPTETQYF. As DNA, the CDR3 is TGTGCCAGCGGTCACTTGAGGGGGCCCACGGAGACCCAGTACTTC.

The rearrangement links TRBV4-1 to TRBJ2-1; 9 positions agree with TRBD1. This CDR3 comprises 16 residues. After removal of 3 bases from V and 6 bases from J, the junction contained 9 bases not matched to a gene. Germline V gene lookup returns CDR1 MGHRA and CDR2 YSYEKL. The CDR3: CASSQGTGKSFNEQFF. In DNA form, the CDR3 reads TGCGCCAGCAGCCAGGGGACAGGGAAATCATTCAATGAGCAGTTCTTC.

V and J are TRBV11-2 and TRBJ2-2; D may match TRBD1 or TRBD2 (5 bases each). From germline, CDR1 is SGHAT and CDR2 FQNNGV. The V gene lost 3 bases and the J gene lost 4 bases, with 12 bases spanning the gap. The CDR3 has 15 residues. The CDR3 loop is CASSLGIGGTGELFF. The CDR3 nucleotides are TGTGCCAGCAGCTTGGGTATTGGGGGCACCGGGGAGCTGTTTTTT.

The chain uses TRBV7-8 and TRBJ2-1, with 10 bases fitting TRBD2. Germline V gene data show CDR1 as SGHVS and CDR2 as FQNEAQ. The CDR3 covers 16 residues. Losses at the gene ends were 4 bases for V and 2 bases for J; bases not matched to a gene: 5. CDR3 coding DNA: TGTGCCAGCAGCTCCGCCAGCGGGAGGGCCTACAATGAGCAGTTCTTC. Translating it yields CASSSASGRAYNEQFF.

V gene TRBV28 combines with J gene TRBJ2-7, with D tentatively TRBD1 (6 bases). In germline, CDR1 is MDHEN, CDR2 SYDVKM. The CDR3 consists of 14 residues. V was pared by 0 bases and J by 3 bases, with 9 bases between. This chain's CDR3 is CASSLWGQNYEQYF. The CDR3 DNA follows: TGTGCCAGCAGTTTATGGGGACAAAACTACGAGCAGTACTTC.